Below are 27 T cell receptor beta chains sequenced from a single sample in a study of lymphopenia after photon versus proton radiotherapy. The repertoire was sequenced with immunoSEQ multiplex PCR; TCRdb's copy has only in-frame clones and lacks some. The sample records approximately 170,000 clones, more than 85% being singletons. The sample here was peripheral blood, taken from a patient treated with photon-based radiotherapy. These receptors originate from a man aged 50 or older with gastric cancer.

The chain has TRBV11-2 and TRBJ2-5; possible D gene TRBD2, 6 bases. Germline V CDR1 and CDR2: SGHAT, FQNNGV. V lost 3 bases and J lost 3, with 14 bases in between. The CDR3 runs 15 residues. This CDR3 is CASSFGRGGKETQYF. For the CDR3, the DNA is TGTGCCAGCAGCTTTGGACGCGGAGGGAAAGAGACCCAGTACTTC.

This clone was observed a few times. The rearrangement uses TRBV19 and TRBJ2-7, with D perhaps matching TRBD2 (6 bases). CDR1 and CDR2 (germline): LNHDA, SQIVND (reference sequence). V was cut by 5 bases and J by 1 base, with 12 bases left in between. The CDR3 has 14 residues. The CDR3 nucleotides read TGTGCCAGTAGTGTCTCCGGGACTTCCTACGAGCAGTACTTC. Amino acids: CASSVSGTSYEQYF.

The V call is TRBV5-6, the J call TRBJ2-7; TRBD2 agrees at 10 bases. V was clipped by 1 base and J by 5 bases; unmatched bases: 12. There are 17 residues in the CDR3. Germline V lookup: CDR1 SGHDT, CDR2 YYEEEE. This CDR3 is CASSLWLAGERGHEQYF. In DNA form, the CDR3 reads TGTGCCAGCAGCTTGTGGCTAGCGGGAGAAAGAGGCCACGAGCAGTACTTC. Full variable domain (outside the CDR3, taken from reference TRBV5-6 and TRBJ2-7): DAGVTQSPTHLIKTRGQQVTLRCSPKSGHDTVSWYQQALGQGPQFIFQYYEEEERQRGNFPDRFSGHQFPNYSSELNVNALLLGDSALYLCASSLWLAGERGHEQYFGPGTRLTVT.

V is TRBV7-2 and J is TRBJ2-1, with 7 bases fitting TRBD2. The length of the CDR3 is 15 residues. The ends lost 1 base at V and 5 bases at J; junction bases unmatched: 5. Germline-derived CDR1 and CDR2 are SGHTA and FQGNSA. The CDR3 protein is CASSLGGTTHNEQFF. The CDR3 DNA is TGTGCCAGCAGCTTAGGGGGGACTACCCACAATGAGCAGTTCTTC.

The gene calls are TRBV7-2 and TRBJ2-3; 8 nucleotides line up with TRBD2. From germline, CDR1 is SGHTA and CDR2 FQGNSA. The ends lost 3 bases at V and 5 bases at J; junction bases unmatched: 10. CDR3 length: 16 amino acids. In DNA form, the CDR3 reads TGTGCCAGCAGCTTCAGGCAGCGGGAGTGGATAGATACGCAGTATTTT. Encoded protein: CASSFRQREWIDTQYF.

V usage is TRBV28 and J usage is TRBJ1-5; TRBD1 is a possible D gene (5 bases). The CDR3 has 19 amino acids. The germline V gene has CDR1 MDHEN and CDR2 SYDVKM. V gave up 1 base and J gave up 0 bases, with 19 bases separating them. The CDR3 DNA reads TGTGCCAGCAGTTTATTTTCAGGGAGGCCCAGCTATAGCAATCAGCCCCAGCATTTT. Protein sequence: CASSLFSGRPSYSNQPQHF.

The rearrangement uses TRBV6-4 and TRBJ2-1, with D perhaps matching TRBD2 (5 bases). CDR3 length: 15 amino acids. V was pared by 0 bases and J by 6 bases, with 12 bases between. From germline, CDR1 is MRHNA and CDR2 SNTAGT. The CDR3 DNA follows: TGTGCCAGCAGTGACTCGTCGGCTAGCCCCAATGAGCAGTTCTTC. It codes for CASSDSSASPNEQFF.

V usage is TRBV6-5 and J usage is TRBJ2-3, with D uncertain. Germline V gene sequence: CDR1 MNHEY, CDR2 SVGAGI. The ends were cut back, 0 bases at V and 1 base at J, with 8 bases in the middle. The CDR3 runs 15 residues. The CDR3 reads CASSYSTARTDTQYF. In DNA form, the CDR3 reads TGTGCCAGCAGTTACTCAACAGCCCGCACAGATACGCAGTATTTT.

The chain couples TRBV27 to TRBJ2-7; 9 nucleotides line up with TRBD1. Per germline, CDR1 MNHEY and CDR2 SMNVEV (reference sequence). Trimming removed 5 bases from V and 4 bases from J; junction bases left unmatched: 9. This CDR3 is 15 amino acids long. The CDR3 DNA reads TGTGCCAGCAGTAAAACCGGGACAGGGCGATACGAGCAGTACTTC. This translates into CASSKTGTGRYEQYF.

CDR3 in amino acids: CAAAAENTEAFF. For the CDR3, the DNA is TGTGCCGCAGCCGCGGAGAACACTGAAGCTTTCTTT. V gene TRBV10-3 combines with J gene TRBJ1-1; D not resolved. The germline gives CDR1 ENHRY, CDR2 SYGVKD. This CDR3 region has 12 residues. V was clipped by 11 bases and J by 1 base, with 11 bases between them.

The DNA for the CDR3 is TGCGCCAGCAGCTTGGGGGACAGGGGAATTGGCAATGAGCAGTTCTTC. Its translation: CASSLGDRGIGNEQFF. This sequence joins TRBV5-1 and TRBJ2-1; 10 bases are a match to TRBD1. The V gene's germline CDR1 is SGHRS and CDR2 YFSETQ. The CDR3 contains 16 residues. The junction had 6 bases not matched to a gene; V was cut back by 0 bases and J by 6 bases.

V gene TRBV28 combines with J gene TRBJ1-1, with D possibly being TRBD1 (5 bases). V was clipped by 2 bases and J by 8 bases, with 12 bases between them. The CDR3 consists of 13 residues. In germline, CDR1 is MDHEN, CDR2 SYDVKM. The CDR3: CASSLAGLAEAFF. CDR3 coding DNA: TGTGCCAGCAGTTTAGCAGGGCTCGCCGAAGCTTTCTTT.

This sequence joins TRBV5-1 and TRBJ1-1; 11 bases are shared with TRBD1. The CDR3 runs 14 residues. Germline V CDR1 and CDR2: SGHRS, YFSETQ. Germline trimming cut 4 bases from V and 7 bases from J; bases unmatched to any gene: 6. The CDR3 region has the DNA TGCGCCAGCAGCCAGGGACAGGGGGTGGATGAAGCTTTCTTT. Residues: CASSQGQGVDEAFF.

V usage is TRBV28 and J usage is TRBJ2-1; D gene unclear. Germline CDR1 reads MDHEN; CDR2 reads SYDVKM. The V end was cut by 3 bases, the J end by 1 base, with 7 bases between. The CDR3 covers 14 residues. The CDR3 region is CASSLWQSYNEQFF. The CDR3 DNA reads TGTGCCAGCAGTTTGTGGCAATCCTACAATGAGCAGTTCTTC.

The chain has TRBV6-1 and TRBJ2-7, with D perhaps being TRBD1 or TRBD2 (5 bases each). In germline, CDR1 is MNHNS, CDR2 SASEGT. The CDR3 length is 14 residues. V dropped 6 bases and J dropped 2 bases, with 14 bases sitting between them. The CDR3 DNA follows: TGTGCCAGCAGGTACGAGGGGTTTACCTACGAGCAGTACTTC. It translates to CASRYEGFTYEQYF.

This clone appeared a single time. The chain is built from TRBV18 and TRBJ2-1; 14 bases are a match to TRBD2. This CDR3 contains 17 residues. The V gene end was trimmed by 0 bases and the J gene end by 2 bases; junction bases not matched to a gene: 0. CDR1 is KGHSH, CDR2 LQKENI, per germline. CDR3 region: CASSPPTSGRAYNEQFF. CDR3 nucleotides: TGTGCCAGCTCACCACCGACTAGCGGGAGGGCCTACAATGAGCAGTTCTTC.

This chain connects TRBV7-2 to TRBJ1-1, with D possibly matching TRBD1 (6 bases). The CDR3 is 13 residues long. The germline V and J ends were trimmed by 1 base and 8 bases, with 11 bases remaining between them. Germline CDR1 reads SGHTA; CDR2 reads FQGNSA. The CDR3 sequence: CASSLEGGMEAFF. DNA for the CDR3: TGTGCCAGCAGCTTAGAAGGGGGGATGGAAGCTTTCTTT.

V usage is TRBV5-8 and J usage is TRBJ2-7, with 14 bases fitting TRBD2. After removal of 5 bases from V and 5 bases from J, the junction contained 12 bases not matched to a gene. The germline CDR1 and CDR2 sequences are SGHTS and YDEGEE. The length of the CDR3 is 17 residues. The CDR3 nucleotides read TGTGCCAGCAGTAGAGAGCCGGGACTAGCGGGAGTCCACGAGCAGTACTTC. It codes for CASSREPGLAGVHEQYF.

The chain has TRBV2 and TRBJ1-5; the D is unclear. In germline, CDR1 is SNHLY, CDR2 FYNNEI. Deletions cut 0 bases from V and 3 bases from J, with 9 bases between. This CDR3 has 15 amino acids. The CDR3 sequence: CASSEARRDNQPQHF. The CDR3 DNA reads TGTGCCAGCAGTGAAGCGCGCAGAGACAATCAGCCCCAGCATTTT.

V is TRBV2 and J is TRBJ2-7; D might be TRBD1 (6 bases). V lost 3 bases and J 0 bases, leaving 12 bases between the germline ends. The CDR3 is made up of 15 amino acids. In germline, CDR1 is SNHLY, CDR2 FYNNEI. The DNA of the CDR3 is TGTGCCAGCAGTGAGGGGGCAGGGGCCTCCTACGAGCAGTACTTC. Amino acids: CASSEGAGASYEQYF.

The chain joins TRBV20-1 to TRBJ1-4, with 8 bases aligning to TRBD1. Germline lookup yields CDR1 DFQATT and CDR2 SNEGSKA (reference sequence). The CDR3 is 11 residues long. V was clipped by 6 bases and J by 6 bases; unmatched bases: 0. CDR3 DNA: TGCAGTGCACAGGGGGATGAAAAACTGTTTTTT. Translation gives CSAQGDEKLFF.

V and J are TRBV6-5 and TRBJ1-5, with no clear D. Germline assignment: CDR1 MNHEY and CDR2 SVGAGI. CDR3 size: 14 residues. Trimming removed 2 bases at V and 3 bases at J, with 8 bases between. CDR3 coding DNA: TGTGCCAGCAGTTACGACGGCTTCAATCAGCCCCAGCATTTT. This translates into CASSYDGFNQPQHF.

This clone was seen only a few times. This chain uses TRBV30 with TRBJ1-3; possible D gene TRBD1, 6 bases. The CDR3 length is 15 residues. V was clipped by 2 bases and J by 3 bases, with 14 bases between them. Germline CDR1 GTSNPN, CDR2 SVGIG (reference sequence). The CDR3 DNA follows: TGTGCCTGGAGTCCCACAGGGTCTCATGGAAACACCATATATTTT. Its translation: CAWSPTGSHGNTIYF.

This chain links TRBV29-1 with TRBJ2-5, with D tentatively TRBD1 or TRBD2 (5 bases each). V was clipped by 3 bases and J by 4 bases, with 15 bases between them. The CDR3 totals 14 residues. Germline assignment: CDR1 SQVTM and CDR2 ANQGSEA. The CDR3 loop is CSVDLETRGETQYF. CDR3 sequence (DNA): TGCAGCGTTGACCTCGAAACTAGGGGAGAGACCCAGTACTTC.

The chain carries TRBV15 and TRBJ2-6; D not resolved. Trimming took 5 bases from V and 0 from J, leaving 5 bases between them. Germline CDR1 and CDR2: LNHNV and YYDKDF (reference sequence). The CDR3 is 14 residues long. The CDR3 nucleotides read TGTGCCACCAGCCAGTTCTCTGGGGCCAACGTCCTGACTTTC. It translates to CATSQFSGANVLTF.

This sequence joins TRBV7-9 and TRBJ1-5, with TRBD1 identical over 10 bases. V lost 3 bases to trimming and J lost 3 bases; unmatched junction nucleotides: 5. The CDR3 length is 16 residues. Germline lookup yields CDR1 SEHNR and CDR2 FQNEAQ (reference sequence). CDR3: CASSFWTGGNNQPQHF. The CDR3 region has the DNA TGTGCCAGCAGCTTTTGGACAGGGGGGAACAATCAGCCCCAGCATTTT.

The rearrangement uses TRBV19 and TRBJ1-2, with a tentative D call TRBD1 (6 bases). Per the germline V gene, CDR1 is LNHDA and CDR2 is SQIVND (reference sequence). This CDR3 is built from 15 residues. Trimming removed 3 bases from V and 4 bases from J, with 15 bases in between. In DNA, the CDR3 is TGTGCCAGTAGTATCCTCGACAGGTTATTCTATGGCTACACCTTC. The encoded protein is CASSILDRLFYGYTF.